This TCR beta chain comes out of a study of long-term antiretroviral therapy in people with HIV. Every participant gave one or more pre-ART and two or more post-ART PBMC samples. Findings and limits, study-wide: Drawn between about 2004 and 2018, the blood was possibly obtained under older ART regimens. ART-treated samples gained diversity yet remained below transplant donor controls.

The V gene's germline CDR1 is LNHDA and CDR2 SQIVND (reference sequence). The V gene end was trimmed by 3 bases and the J gene end by 1 base; junction bases not matched to a gene: 5. The CDR3 runs 15 residues. Assay version v3.0 of immunoSEQ was used, and it was run at survey level. Produced via immunoSEQ multiplex PCR; TCRdb's table is partial and in-frame only. The sample yields around 13,000 clones, 76% seen once. In the case of this clone: Its specificity is unknown.

Specimen: unsorted PBMCs, collected 3.1 years after starting antiretroviral therapy. This clonotype originated in a man in his forties with HIV. This chain uses TRBV19 with TRBJ1-1; 7 nucleotides agree with TRBD1. As DNA, the CDR3 is TGTGCCAGTAGTATCGAACAGGGGTGGAACACTGAAGCTTTCTTT. Protein product: CASSIEQGWNTEAFF. The complete variable domain, with remaining parts taken from reference TRBV19 and TRBJ1-1, reads DGGITQSPKYLFRKEGQNVTLSCEQNLNHDAMYWYRQDPGQGLRLIYYSQIVNDFQKGDIAEGYSVSREKKESFPLTVTSAQKNPTAFYLCASSIEQGWNTEAFFGQGTRLTVV.